This passage covers 20 T cell receptor beta chains from one sample sequenced in a study of blood T cell repertoires in COVID-19. Assay used: immunoSEQ multiplex PCR; TCRdb lists only in-frame clones, some missing. The table has a few hundred thousand clones, about 82% seen once. Sequencing was done on a sample of peripheral blood. The receptors here all came from a woman aged 50 to 60 with acute or convalescent COVID-19.

This chain links TRBV9 with TRBJ1-1, with TRBD1 identical over 9 bases. V shed 0 bases and J 0 bases; nucleotides not matched to a gene: 3. The germline CDR1 and CDR2 sequences are SGDLS and YYNGEE. The CDR3 length is 16 residues. Written as DNA, the CDR3 is TGTGCCAGCAGCGTAGTCCGGACAGGGGTGAACACTGAAGCTTTCTTT. Its translation is CASSVVRTGVNTEAFF.

The chain links TRBV27 to TRBJ2-7; 8 nucleotides match TRBD1. CDR1 is MNHEY and CDR2 is SMNVEV in the germline V gene (reference sequence). V lost 5 bases to trimming and J lost 4 bases; unmatched junction nucleotides: 10. There are 15 residues in the CDR3. CDR3 in DNA: TGTGCCAGCAGTCTACCGGGACAGGAAGCATACGAGCAGTACTTC. Translated, it gives CASSLPGQEAYEQYF.

V and J are TRBV7-2 and TRBJ2-5, with TRBD2 matching over 8 bases. The CDR3 consists of 15 residues. V gave up 3 bases and J gave up 1 base; unmatched junction bases: 4. Germline V gives CDR1 SGHTA, CDR2 FQGNSA. CDR3 bases: TGTGCCAGCAGCTTTACCGGGACTAGCCAAGAGACCCAGTACTTC. Translated: CASSFTGTSQETQYF.

The chain is built from TRBV6-4 and TRBJ2-1, with 10 bases matching TRBD2. Trimming cost V 5 bases and J 0 bases; bases outside gene matches: 4. The germline CDR1 and CDR2 sequences are MRHNA and SNTAGT. CDR3 size: 16 residues. The DNA for the CDR3 is TGTGCCAGCAGTAGATCTAGCGGGAGCTCCTACAATGAGCAGTTCTTC. It translates to CASSRSSGSSYNEQFF.

The genes are TRBV7-8 and TRBJ2-7, with a weak D call TRBD2 (5 bases). The CDR3 runs 13 residues. The V gene lost 0 bases and the J gene lost 3 bases, with 6 bases spanning the gap. Per the germline V gene, CDR1 is SGHVS and CDR2 is FQNEAQ. CDR3 loop: CASSLAGSYEQYF. CDR3 nucleotides: TGTGCCAGCAGCTTAGCAGGGAGCTACGAGCAGTACTTC.

The chain uses TRBV15 and TRBJ2-1; weak D call: TRBD2 (6 bases). Trimming removed 3 bases at V and 10 bases at J, with 13 bases between. The CDR3 is 13 residues long. CDR1 is LNHNV and CDR2 is YYDKDF in the germline V gene (reference sequence). The CDR3 spells CATSSGSEREQFF. The CDR3 bases are TGTGCCACCAGCAGCGGGAGCGAGAGGGAGCAGTTCTTC.

The chain employs TRBV5-6 and TRBJ1-6; D is uncertain. The germline V gene has CDR1 SGHDT and CDR2 YYEEEE. The CDR3 loop spans 11 amino acids. With 3 bases removed from V and 15 bases from J, the gap between germline ends came to 10 bases. CDR3 coding DNA: TGTGCCAGCAGCTCGACTAATCTCCTCCACTTT. This translates into CASSSTNLLHF.

The chain carries TRBV11-1 and TRBJ2-5; 8 bases align to TRBD1. In germline, CDR1 is SGHAT, CDR2 FQDESV (reference sequence). V lost 1 base to trimming and J lost 5 bases; unmatched junction nucleotides: 0. This CDR3 has 13 amino acids. The CDR3 region has the DNA TGTGCCAGCAGCTTAGACAGGGGGGAGACCCAGTACTTC. Its translation is CASSLDRGETQYF. The full variable domain, its missing parts supplied by reference TRBV11-1 and TRBJ2-5, is EAEVAQSPRYKITEKSQAVAFWCDPISGHATLYWYRQILGQGPELLVQFQDESVVDDSQLPKDRFSAERLKGVDSTLKIQPAELGDSAMYLCASSLDRGETQYFGPGTRLLVL.

The chain is built from TRBV10-3 and TRBJ2-1; a possible D gene is TRBD2 (5 bases). Trimming removed 3 bases at V and 0 bases at J, with 9 bases between. Germline assignment: CDR1 ENHRY and CDR2 SYGVKD. CDR3 length: 15 residues. CDR3 in DNA: TGTGCCATCAGTGAACTAGAGGGCTCCTACAATGAGCAGTTCTTC. It encodes CAISELEGSYNEQFF.

The chain combines TRBV5-4 with TRBJ1-1; D gene unclear. Germline CDR1 reads SGHNT; CDR2 reads YYREEE (reference sequence). This CDR3 comprises 14 residues. Deletions cut 0 bases from V and 0 bases from J, with 6 bases between. The DNA of the CDR3 is TGTGCCAGCAGCTTGGCACAGATGAACACTGAAGCTTTCTTT. Its protein is CASSLAQMNTEAFF.

The V gene is TRBV4-2, the J gene TRBJ2-7; the match to TRBD2 covers 12 bases. The V segment lost 0 bases and the J segment 3 bases; nucleotides outside the gene matches: 9. CDR3 length: 18 residues. The germline V gene has CDR1 LGHNA and CDR2 YNFKEQ. The DNA for the CDR3 is TGTGCCAGCAGCCAAGATGCGACTAGCGGGAGCGCCAGCTACGAGCAGTACTTC. Translating it yields CASSQDATSGSASYEQYF.

The chain is built from TRBV7-9 and TRBJ2-1, with a possible D match to TRBD1 (6 bases). V lost 5 bases and J 9 bases, leaving 14 bases between the germline ends. The CDR3 loop spans 13 amino acids. Per germline, CDR1 SEHNR and CDR2 FQNEAQ (reference sequence). CDR3 sequence (DNA): TGTGCCAGCAGCCCACTAGGGGGTGTTGAGCAGTTCTTC. Its protein is CASSPLGGVEQFF.

This CDR3 reads CAISESRDTDEQFF. In DNA, the CDR3 is TGTGCCATCAGTGAGTCGAGGGACACGGATGAGCAGTTCTTC. V is TRBV10-3 and J is TRBJ2-1; maybe TRBD1 (6 bases). The CDR3 has 14 amino acids. Trimming left V 0 bases short and J 8 bases short, with 11 bases between. CDR1 and CDR2 from the germline V gene are ENHRY and SYGVKD.

The chain joins TRBV5-1 to TRBJ1-4, with D unclear. Trimming shortened V by 2 bases and J by 8 bases, and 10 bases separated the two germline ends. This CDR3 is built from 13 residues. Germline assignment: CDR1 SGHRS and CDR2 YFSETQ. This CDR3 reads CASSFGVEEKLFF. CDR3 in DNA: TGCGCCAGCAGCTTCGGGGTCGAAGAAAAACTGTTTTTT.

This chain links TRBV7-2 with TRBJ2-3, with D hard to call. The CDR3 has 12 residues. From germline, CDR1 is SGHTA and CDR2 FQGNSA. The V end lost 5 bases, the J end lost 4 bases, and 7 bases lay between the germline ends. The DNA for the CDR3 is TGTGCCAGCAGCCTTCCGGCAGATACGCAGTATTTT. It specifies CASSLPADTQYF.

The genes are TRBV27 and TRBJ2-1, with 8 bases identical to TRBD1. This CDR3 is built from 17 residues. Trimming cost V 0 bases and J 9 bases; bases outside gene matches: 13. CDR1 and CDR2 (germline): MNHEY, SMNVEV (reference sequence). The DNA of the CDR3 is TGTGCCAGCAGTTTATCGGCCGGACAGGGTGGGAGTGGTGAGCAGTTCTTC. This codes for CASSLSAGQGGSGEQFF.

This clone occurred once. V and J are TRBV13 and TRBJ2-1; 7 bases match TRBD1. The CDR3 loop spans 14 amino acids. Germline trimming cut 6 bases from V and 8 bases from J; bases unmatched to any gene: 10. CDR1 PRHDT and CDR2 FYEKMQ come from the germline V gene (reference sequence). The CDR3 DNA follows: TGTGCCAGCAGGGATACAGGGGAACACTATGAGCAGTTCTTC. This sequence encodes CASRDTGEHYEQFF.

The chain has TRBV7-9 and TRBJ1-1; 9 bases match TRBD1. The CDR3 contains 15 residues. The J segment lost 5 bases and the V segment lost 1 base, leaving 5 bases of the junction unmatched. Germline CDR1 SEHNR, CDR2 FQNEAQ (reference sequence). CDR3 coding DNA: TGTGCCAGCAGCTTAGGGACAGGGGAAAGAACTGAAGCTTTCTTT. This gives the protein CASSLGTGERTEAFF.

The chain couples TRBV24-1 to TRBJ2-1, with 7 nucleotides matching TRBD2. V was clipped by 4 bases and J by 1 base; unmatched bases: 6. The CDR3 is made up of 16 amino acids. Germline assignment: CDR1 KGHDR and CDR2 SFDVKD. CDR3: CATSDPTSASYNEQFF. The CDR3 bases are TGTGCCACCAGTGACCCAACTAGCGCATCCTACAATGAGCAGTTCTTC.

The rearrangement links TRBV9 to TRBJ2-1; TRBD2 agrees at 7 bases. After removal of 4 bases from V and 3 bases from J, the junction contained 10 bases not matched to a gene. The CDR3 consists of 16 residues. CDR1 SGDLS and CDR2 YYNGEE come from the germline V gene. The CDR3 DNA reads as TGTGCCAGCAGCCACTTTGTGCTAGCGGACTACAATGAGCAGTTCTTC. This sequence encodes CASSHFVLADYNEQFF.